This T cell receptor (beta chain) was captured by sequencing in a study of CD8+ T cells in alopecia areata. In the study overall: Female roughly 7-11-week-old C3H/HeJ recipients received skin from 6-12-month-old C3H/HeJ graft donors with spontaneous alopecia. Findings and limits, study-wide: Affected scalp, especially in alopecia totalis/universalis, had a higher clonality than normal scalp did.

Germline V lookup: CDR1 NNHNN, CDR2 SYGAGS (reference sequence). The CDR3 runs 14 residues. Cutaneous lymph node cells were pooled, and they were sorted using CD4, CD8alpha, NKG2D, NKG2ACE and other markers. Following extraction, RNA underwent reverse transcription to cDNA, which served as the sequencing template. The method was immunoSEQ multiplex PCR; TCRdb's version includes in-frame clones alone and lacks a portion of them. There are approximately 300,000 clones in the sample, none observed a single time. This clone showed up just a few times. Its antigen remains unknown. Germline and genes here are mouse. The read terminates 4 residues before the CDR3 end, so the remaining end is supplied by the germline J gene.

The chain is built from TRBV13-2 and TRBJ2-7; TRBD2 agrees at 8 bases. Sequencing was performed on CD4+ T cells sorted from a lymph node. This TCR was recovered from a C3H/HeJ mouse with alopecia areata. This strain's MHC haplotype is H2-k. The DNA read from the CDR3 is TGTGCCAGCGGTGACCCCTGGGGGGCCGAT. This sequence encodes CASGDPWGAD. The entire CDR3 protein reads CASGDPWGADEQYF.